This T cell receptor beta chain was observed in a study of identifying expanded T cells in peripheral blood. Study-wide findings and caveats: Clone count variance between two-week samples rose with total template count. Technical replicates showed 0.9 to 1.5 changed clones; roughly two weeks 15 to 20; four weeks 19.

The assay was immunoSEQ multiplex PCR, and TCRdb's table has in-frame clones only and misses some. In the table there are about 91,000 clones, roughly 88% of which are singletons. Healthy donors had no documented immune events, such as infections, while sampled. This clone was detected only a few times. Its matching antigen is unknown. The CDR3 extends over 17 amino acids. Germline assignment: CDR1 LGHNA and CDR2 YNFKEQ. With 0 bases removed from V and 4 bases from J, the gap between germline ends came to 13 bases. Sequencing was performed on blood. The TCR was taken from a person aged 18 to 75 in good health. V and J are TRBV4-2 and TRBJ2-6; TRBD2 might be the D (7 bases). CDR3 DNA sequence: TGTGCCAGCAGCCAAGATGTGGGGGGGCAAGGGGCCAACGTCCTGACTTTC. Its protein product is CASSQDVGGQGANVLTF.